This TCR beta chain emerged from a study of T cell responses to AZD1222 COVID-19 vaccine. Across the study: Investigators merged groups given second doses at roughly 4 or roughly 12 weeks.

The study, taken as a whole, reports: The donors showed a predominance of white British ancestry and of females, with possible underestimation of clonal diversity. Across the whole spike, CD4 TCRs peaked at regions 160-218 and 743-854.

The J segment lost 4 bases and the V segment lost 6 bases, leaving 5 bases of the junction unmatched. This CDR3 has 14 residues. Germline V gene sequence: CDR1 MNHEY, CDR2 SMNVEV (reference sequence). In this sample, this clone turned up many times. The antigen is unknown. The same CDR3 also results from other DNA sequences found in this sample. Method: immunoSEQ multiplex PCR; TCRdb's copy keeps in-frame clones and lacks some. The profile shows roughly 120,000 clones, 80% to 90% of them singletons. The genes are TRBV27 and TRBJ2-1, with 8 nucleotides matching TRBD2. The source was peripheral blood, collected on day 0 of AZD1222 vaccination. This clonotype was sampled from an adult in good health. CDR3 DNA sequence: TGTGCCAGCAGCTCTAGCGGGTCTTACAATGAGCAGTTCTTC. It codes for CASSSSGSYNEQFF.